The 7 T cell receptor beta chains in this list originate from one sample, sequenced in a study of spatial heterogeneity in lung cancer. Each CDR3 protein is one row after TCRdb ran MiXCR on the 5' RACE reads. The sample consists of about 7,000 distinct CDR3 sequences, about 14% of them appearing once. Time point indicated: sample taken at primary tumor resection. Whole-study results and caveats: Expanded alpha and beta TCR counts within tumors tracked tumor mutation counts.

Antigens for these TCRs are unknown. Specimen: lung tumor tissue, collected at surgery. The receptors here all came from a male donor with early-stage non-small cell lung cancer.

This clonotype was counted many times. The V and J genes are TRBV7-8 and TRBJ2-3; D is unclear. Looked up from germline, CDR1 is SGHVS and CDR2 is FQNEAQ. CDR3 length: 12 residues. Trimming took off 1 base at V and 9 bases at J, with 8 bases between the two ends. CDR3 sequence (DNA): TGTGCCAGCAGCTTAGGTCCCCAAACGCAGTATTTT. Its translation is CASSLGPQTQYF.

The table lists this clonotype with many counts. The chain joins TRBV10-2 to TRBJ1-6; D not certain. Germline lookup yields CDR1 WSHSY and CDR2 SAAADI. The length of the CDR3 is 13 residues. The V gene lost 0 bases and the J gene lost 14 bases, with 11 bases spanning the gap. CDR3 sequence (DNA): TGCGCCAGCAGTGAGTCCTTACGTGGGGCCCTCCACTTT. Residues: CASSESLRGALHF.

In this sample, this clonotype turned up many times. The rearrangement links TRBV19 to TRBJ2-7, with D possibly being TRBD1 (6 bases). The CDR3 is 16 amino acids. Between the trimmed V and J ends, which lost 5 bases and 2 bases, there was a span of 19 bases. CDR1 and CDR2 from the germline V gene are LNHDA and SQIVND (reference sequence). CDR3 sequence (DNA): TGTGCCAGTAGTGCGATGAACAGGGTGAATCCCTACGAGCAGTACTTC. This codes for CASSAMNRVNPYEQYF.

This clonotype ranks as large (0.1 to 1%). The chain joins TRBV12-3 or TRBV12-4 to TRBJ2-5; tentatively, D is TRBD2 (5 bases). The CDR3 is 14 residues long. Trimming cost V 3 bases and J 2 bases, with 10 bases left between them. The CDR3 sequence: CASSLRAAQETQYF. DNA for the CDR3: TGTGCCAGCAGTTTGCGAGCGGCTCAAGAGACCCAGTACTTC.

This clonotype is medium-sized. The chain couples TRBV7-6 to TRBJ2-7; 11 bases agree with TRBD1. The CDR3 contains 16 residues. The V segment lost 5 bases and the J segment 4 bases; nucleotides outside the gene matches: 10. Germline V gene lookup returns CDR1 SGHVS and CDR2 FNYEAQ. In DNA form, the CDR3 reads TGTGCCAGCAGCCGTTCCGGACAGGGGGCTAGGTACGAGCAGTACTTC. Its translation is CASSRSGQGARYEQYF.

This clonotype has at least ten counts. The rearrangement joins TRBV20-1 to TRBJ2-1, with 13 bases that match TRBD2. The germline CDR1 and CDR2 sequences are DFQATT and SNEGSKA (reference sequence). The CDR3 runs to 16 residues. V was clipped by 6 bases and J by 8 bases; unmatched bases: 13. CDR3 sequence (DNA): TGCAGTGCAAGGACTAGCGGGGGCCGCAACGGATATGAGCAGTTCTTC. It encodes CSARTSGGRNGYEQFF.

The sample holds many counts of this clonotype. V gene TRBV6-6 combines with J gene TRBJ1-5, with D possibly TRBD1 on 6 matching bases. V lost 6 bases and J lost 0, with 18 bases in between. Looked up from germline, CDR1 is MNHNY and CDR2 is SVGAGI (reference sequence). The CDR3 is 17 amino acids. As DNA, the CDR3 is TGTGCCAGCAGCTGGGAGGGGGGTGGTTATAGCAATCAGCCCCAGCATTTT. Translation gives CASSWEGGGYSNQPQHF.